A selection of T cell receptor beta chains follows, all from one sample in a study of response to subunit inactivated influenza vaccine. TCRdb recomputed calls from the RT-PCR reads with MiXCR, one row per CDR3 protein. Here the sample spans more than 150,000 distinct CDR3 sequences, about 10% being singletons. The sequencing used CD8+ T cells sorted from PBMCs, collected roughly 24 months after vaccination. Receptors originate from a man aged 50 to 69 who received an inactivated influenza vaccine. CDR3s include the opening cysteine and the closing phenylalanine or tryptophan. A D gene is named only where the DNA matches it firmly. Clone size is shown for a subset of rows, as once, few, many or a class of expanded clone.

V gene	clone size	D gene	J gene	CDR3 DNA	CDR3 protein
TRBV9	few	-	TRBJ2-1	TGTGCCAGCAGCTCCCCTCCATTAGGGGCTGACAATGAGCAGTTCTTC	CASSSPPLGADNEQFF
TRBV4-3	-	-	TRBJ2-1	TGCGCCAGCAGCCAAGAGGGGGATTCATTCGATGAGCAGTTCTTC	CASSQEGDSFDEQFF
TRBV2	few	TRBD2	TRBJ2-7	TGTGCCAGCAACCGACCGGGACTAGCGGGGTACGAGCAGTACTTC	CASNRPGLAGYEQYF
TRBV3-1	-	TRBD2	TRBJ2-7	TGTGCCAGCAGCGACTTCAGCGGGGGGGCCTACGAGCAGTACTTC	CASSDFSGGAYEQYF
TRBV28	few	-	TRBJ2-3	TGTGCCAGCAGTTTGAGGCTCCCAACAGATACGCAGTATTTT	CASSLRLPTDTQYF
TRBV25-1	few	-	TRBJ2-3	TGTGCCAGCACCAGGGGCGCAGGGCAAGATACGCAGTATTTT	CASTRGAGQDTQYF
TRBV4-3	-	TRBD1	TRBJ2-5	TGCGCCAGCAGCCAAGCCGACAGGGGTGGGGAGACCCAGTACTTC	CASSQADRGGETQYF
TRBV9	many	-	TRBJ2-1	TGTGCCAGCAGCCCCGAAGGGGCAGGAGACAATGAGCAGTTCTTC	CASSPEGAGDNEQFF
TRBV12-3/TRBV12-4	few	TRBD1	TRBJ2-7	TGTGCCAGCAGGGGACAGGGGGCGGGGTACGAGCAGTACTTC	CASRGQGAGYEQYF
TRBV28	many	-	TRBJ2-2	TGTGCCAGCAGTTTATGGGGGGACAACACCGGGGAGCTGTTTTTT	CASSLWGDNTGELFF
TRBV7-9	few	-	TRBJ1-4	TGTGCCAGCAGCACCACGGATGCAACTAATGAAAAACTGTTTTTT	CASSTTDATNEKLFF
TRBV4-1	-	-	TRBJ2-2	TGCGCCAGCAGCCCTTGGGACAACACCGGGGAGCTGTTTTTT	CASSPWDNTGELFF
TRBV9	many	-	TRBJ2-5	TGTGCCAGCAGCCCCCACTTTGGGGGAGACCTCCAAGAGACCCAGTACTTC	CASSPHFGGDLQETQYF
TRBV12-3/TRBV12-4	many	-	TRBJ2-1	TGTGCCAGCAGTTTCGCCGGGGGTGAGCAGTTCTTC	CASSFAGGEQFF
TRBV6-2/TRBV6-3	-	-	TRBJ2-5	TGTGCCAGCAGTTACTTATCGGCAGAGGGGGAGACCCAGTACTTC	CASSYLSAEGETQYF
TRBV28	-	TRBD1	TRBJ1-5	TGTGCCAGCAGTTTAAGGACAGGGGGCAGGTATCAGCCCCAGCATTTT	CASSLRTGGRYQPQHF
TRBV20-1	few	-	TRBJ2-5	TGCAGTGCTAGTGAATCAGGGAGCGCGGGGACCCAGTACTTC	CSASESGSAGTQYF
TRBV2	-	TRBD2	TRBJ2-3	TGTGCCAGCAGAGGACTAGCGGGAGTGAATACGCAGTATTTT	CASRGLAGVNTQYF
TRBV20-1	-	-	TRBJ2-2	TGCAGTGCTAGGCAGGTGTGGGGGTACACCGGGGAGCTGTTTTTT	CSARQVWGYTGELFF
TRBV14	-	TRBD1	TRBJ1-2	TGTGCCAGCAGCCAAGATTTCGGGACAGGGGTCTATGGCTACACCTTC	CASSQDFGTGVYGYTF
TRBV3-1	-	TRBD1	TRBJ2-3	TGTGCCAGCAGCGACCGGGACAGGGATGGTGGGGATACGCAGTATTTT	CASSDRDRDGGDTQYF
TRBV4-3	-	-	TRBJ1-1	TGCGCCAGCAGCCAAGATCTTGGGGGCGAAGCTTTCTTT	CASSQDLGGEAFF
TRBV5-6	many	-	TRBJ1-1	TGTGCCAGCAGCTTGGGGGGAGCCACTGAAGCTTTCTTT	CASSLGGATEAFF
TRBV29-1	many	TRBD2	TRBJ2-1	TGCAGCGTGCCGGTTAGCGGGACCTACAATGAGCAGTTCTTC	CSVPVSGTYNEQFF
TRBV2	-	-	TRBJ2-1	TGTGCCAGCAGTGAAGGCGGGACCATATACAATGAGCAGTTCTTC	CASSEGGTIYNEQFF
TRBV20-1	few	-	TRBJ2-2	TGCAGTTACCGGGACGGGAACACCGGGGAGCTGTTTTTT	CSYRDGNTGELFF
TRBV11-2	few	-	TRBJ2-5	TGTGCCAGCAGCTTAGAGAGGGGGGAAGAGACCCAGTACTTC	CASSLERGEETQYF
TRBV15	many	-	TRBJ2-3	TGTGCCACCAGCAGAGGCACAGATACGCAGTATTTT	CATSRGTDTQYF
TRBV9	many	-	TRBJ2-1	TGTGCCAGCAGCGTAGTTGGGGGCTCCTACAATGAGCAGTTCTTC	CASSVVGGSYNEQFF
TRBV12-3/TRBV12-4	many	-	TRBJ1-3	TGTGCCAGCAGTTTAGTGGACAGCAGGAACACCATATATTTT	CASSLVDSRNTIYF
TRBV4-3	few	TRBD2	TRBJ2-3	TGCGCCAGCAGCATGGCCTCCAGGACTAGCGGCACAGATACGCAGTATTTT	CASSMASRTSGTDTQYF
TRBV7-9	many	TRBD1	TRBJ1-2	TGTGCCAGCAGCCGGTCCCGGGACAGGGTGGACTATGGCTACACCTTC	CASSRSRDRVDYGYTF
TRBV6-2/TRBV6-3	few	-	TRBJ1-1	TGTGCCAGCAGTTATGGGCAGAACACTGAAGCTTTCTTT	CASSYGQNTEAFF
TRBV24-1	few	TRBD1	TRBJ1-5	TGTGCCACCAGTGAGGACGACAGGGGGCCTCAGCCCCAGCATTTT	CATSEDDRGPQPQHF
TRBV29-1	many	-	TRBJ2-1	TGCAGCGTTGAAGGGGAGGTCTCCTACAATGAGCAGTTCTTC	CSVEGEVSYNEQFF